This T cell receptor beta chain was found in a study of T-cell reconstitution after alpha-beta-depleted transplantation in children. Germline V gene data show CDR1 as MNHNS and CDR2 as SASEGT. V shed 3 bases and J 8 bases; nucleotides not matched to a gene: 8. CDR3 length: 15 amino acids. Unique molecular identifiers were used to barcode this TCRbeta library. Using its own MiXCR run on the PCR reads, TCRdb lists one record per CDR3 protein. The sample yields 350,000 to 400,000 distinct CDR3 sequences, approximately 20% seen once. This clonotype was recorded many times. Sequenced material: PBMCs from the stem cell graft donor, taken from the stem cell graft. The rearrangement uses TRBV6-1 and TRBJ2-2; 8 bases agree with TRBD2. This receptor was identified in a human donor who donated a stem cell graft to a child with acute myeloid leukemia. The CDR3 region has the DNA TGTGCCAGCAGTGAGCTAGCGGGTCGACCTGGGGAGCTGTTTTTT. Protein: CASSELAGRPGELFF.